Listed here are 32 T cell receptor beta chains from one sample, sequenced in a study of blood T cell repertoires in COVID-19 (dated by TCRdb to the early 2020s). The protocol used for the library was the immunoSEQ multiplex PCR assay. Drawn from immuneACCESS, this table holds only the in-frame rearrangements with V and J called that TCRdb kept. Clones are partly lost; checked studies trace under half to an unresolved V gene and leave the rest unexplained. The sample records roughly 360,000 clones, under 85% of which are singletons. 5% to 5.5% of the sample is in the top ten clones. The sample comprised PBMCs or T cells enriched from blood (not recorded which). The receptors derive from a woman between 45 and 65 years old who had recovered from COVID-19.

This chain joins TRBV27 and TRBJ1-1; 8 bases are shared with TRBD1. Germline CDR1 is MNHEY and CDR2 is SMNVEV (reference sequence). The CDR3 covers 15 residues. With V trimmed by 0 bases and J by 7 bases, 7 bases remained unmatched. DNA for the CDR3: TGTGCCAGCAGTTTATCGGGGCAGGGGGCTATTGAAGCTTTCTTT. This codes for CASSLSGQGAIEAFF.

Only one count was recorded for this clone. This chain uses TRBV5-6 with TRBJ1-5, with D tentatively TRBD1 (5 bases). The germline V gene has CDR1 SGHDT and CDR2 YYEEEE. The CDR3 consists of 16 residues. V dropped 4 bases and J dropped 6 bases, with 20 bases sitting between them. CDR3 sequence reads: CASSQSGAEVFQPQHF. As DNA, the CDR3 is TGTGCCAGCAGCCAGAGCGGGGCGGAGGTTTTTCAGCCCCAGCATTTT.

There are a few counts of this clone. The J gene is TRBJ1-2, the V gene TRBV14, with 7 bases aligning to TRBD1. Per germline, CDR1 SGHDN and CDR2 FVKESK. J gave up 4 bases and V 4 bases, and 6 bases lay outside the gene matches. The CDR3 contains 14 residues. CDR3 amino acids: CASSLQGTAYGYTF. The CDR3 DNA is TGTGCCAGCAGCCTGCAAGGGACAGCCTATGGCTACACCTTC.

About this clone itself: Compared with germline, one end of the junction differs, possibly owing to a read error. The chain has TRBV5-6 and TRBJ2-1, with D possibly being TRBD1 (6 bases). This CDR3 has 15 amino acids. Per the germline V gene, CDR1 is SGHDT and CDR2 is YYEEEE. DNA of the CDR3: TGTGCCAGCTGCTTGGGGGCTAGCACTTACAATGAGCAGTTCTTC. This sequence encodes CASCLGASTYNEQFF.

The chain joins TRBV7-9 to TRBJ1-2; 7 bases agree with TRBD1. The V gene end was trimmed by 5 bases and the J gene end by 0 bases; junction bases not matched to a gene: 6. CDR1 is SEHNR and CDR2 is FQNEAQ in the germline V gene (reference sequence). The CDR3 runs to 15 residues. Written as DNA, the CDR3 is TGTGCCAGCAGCCCTGACAGGGCGGCTAACTATGGCTACACCTTC. Amino acids: CASSPDRAANYGYTF.

This clone has a single count. The J gene is TRBJ1-3, the V gene TRBV7-2; 10 nucleotides align to TRBD1. J lost 2 bases, V lost 5 bases, and 6 bases had no gene match. The CDR3 consists of 16 residues. In germline, CDR1 is SGHTA, CDR2 FQGNSA. The CDR3 sequence: CASSTRQGATGNTIYF. CDR3 nucleotides: TGTGCCAGCAGCACCCGACAGGGGGCAACTGGAAACACCATATATTTT.

The chain carries TRBV25-1 and TRBJ1-1; D is perhaps TRBD1 (5 bases). The CDR3 is 16 residues long. Trimming removed 2 bases from V and 2 bases from J, with 15 bases in between. Germline-derived CDR1 and CDR2 are MGHDK and SYGVNS. This chain's CDR3 is CASSEASWGVNTEAFF. CDR3 bases: TGTGCCAGCAGTGAAGCATCTTGGGGGGTTAACACTGAAGCTTTCTTT.

This clone came up once. The chain links TRBV7-6 to TRBJ1-6, with D perhaps TRBD1 (6 bases). The V gene's germline CDR1 is SGHVS and CDR2 FNYEAQ. The CDR3 is 15 amino acids. The V gene lost 0 bases and the J gene lost 7 bases, with 10 bases spanning the gap. This CDR3 reads CASSLADSSNSPLHF. In DNA form, the CDR3 reads TGTGCCAGCAGCTTAGCGGACAGCTCGAATTCACCCCTCCACTTT.

This chain connects TRBV9 to TRBJ1-6; D possibly corresponds to TRBD1 (6 bases). This CDR3 is 15 amino acids long. The V gene lost 0 bases and the J gene lost 9 bases, with 13 bases spanning the gap. The germline V gene encodes CDR1 SGDLS and CDR2 YYNGEE. CDR3: CASSVGLQGGSPLHF. The CDR3 DNA sequence: TGTGCCAGCAGCGTAGGTTTACAGGGTGGTTCACCCCTCCACTTT.

The chain combines TRBV12-5 with TRBJ2-3; 11 nucleotides line up with TRBD2. Germline V gene data show CDR1 as LGHNT and CDR2 as FRNRAP. The CDR3 contains 16 residues. V was pared by 4 bases and J by 2 bases, with 5 bases of the junction left unmatched. CDR3 sequence (DNA): TGTGCTAGTGGTTCGGGGACTAGCGGAGTCACAGATACGCAGTATTTT. It specifies CASGSGTSGVTDTQYF.

The sample holds one count of this clone. This chain links TRBV6-5 with TRBJ1-4; TRBD1 is a possible D gene (6 bases). The CDR3 runs to 15 residues. Looked up from germline, CDR1 is MNHEY and CDR2 is SVGAGI. Trimming cost V 6 bases and J 0 bases, with 11 bases left between them. The CDR3 sequence: CASRRTGSTNEKLFF. The CDR3 bases are TGTGCCAGCAGGCGCACAGGGTCAACTAATGAAAAACTGTTTTTT.

This sequence joins TRBV30 and TRBJ1-1; D may be TRBD1 (6 bases). CDR3 length: 15 amino acids. In germline, CDR1 is GTSNPN, CDR2 SVGIG (reference sequence). The V end was cut by 3 bases, the J end by 1 base, with 15 bases between. The chain's CDR3 is CAWSSGKGENTEAFF. CDR3 nucleotides: TGTGCCTGGAGCAGCGGAAAGGGGGAGAACACTGAAGCTTTCTTT.

The CDR3 spells CASSSPNLRGYTF. The CDR3 nucleotides are TGTGCCAGCAGTTCCCCGAACCTACGGGGCTACACCTTC. This sequence joins TRBV27 and TRBJ1-2; D gene unclear. The V gene's germline CDR1 is MNHEY and CDR2 SMNVEV (reference sequence). The CDR3 is 13 amino acids. V lost 4 bases and J 8 bases, leaving 14 bases between the germline ends.

V gene TRBV11-3 combines with J gene TRBJ2-7, with 7 bases identical to TRBD1. CDR1 SGHNT and CDR2 YENEEA come from the germline V gene. Losses at the gene ends were 4 bases for V and 0 bases for J; bases not matched to a gene: 9. The CDR3 covers 16 residues. The CDR3 region is CASSSAGTASSYEQYF. CDR3 in DNA: TGTGCCAGCAGCTCAGCCGGGACAGCCAGCTCCTACGAGCAGTACTTC. The complete variable domain, with remaining parts taken from reference TRBV11-3 and TRBJ2-7, reads EAGVVQSPRYKIIEKKQPVAFWCNPISGHNTLYWYLQNLGQGPELLIRYENEEAVDDSQLPKDRFSAERLKGVDSTLKIQPAELGDSAVYLCASSSAGTASSYEQYFGPGTRLTVT.

The V call is TRBV15, the J call TRBJ2-3; D may be TRBD2 (5 bases). Germline V gene lookup returns CDR1 LNHNV and CDR2 YYDKDF (reference sequence). V was clipped by 1 base and J by 6 bases, with 11 bases between them. CDR3 size: 14 residues. CDR3 sequence reads: CATSRGGSTDTQYF. CDR3 coding DNA: TGTGCCACCAGCAGAGGAGGGTCCACTGATACGCAGTATTTT.

The chain couples TRBV2 to TRBJ1-1; D not resolved. The CDR3 sequence is 13 residues long. Trimming removed 4 bases from V and 1 base from J, with 7 bases in between. Germline CDR1 reads SNHLY; CDR2 reads FYNNEI. CDR3 protein: CASSVSGNTEAFF. The CDR3 DNA reads as TGTGCCAGCAGTGTTTCGGGGAACACTGAAGCTTTCTTT.

This chain uses TRBV11-3 with TRBJ2-5; 14 bases agree with TRBD2. CDR3 length: 15 residues. V lost 3 bases and J lost 3; bases outside the gene matches: 0. Germline V CDR1 and CDR2: SGHNT, YENEEA. CDR3 residues: CASSLGLAGEETQYF. The CDR3 DNA is TGTGCCAGCAGCTTGGGACTAGCGGGGGAAGAGACCCAGTACTTC.

The chain has TRBV6-2 or TRBV6-3 and TRBJ2-6; D perhaps matches TRBD1 (6 bases). This CDR3 has 16 residues. Germline-derived CDR1 and CDR2 are MNHEY and SVGEGT. V lost 6 bases and J lost 0, with 12 bases in between. CDR3 nucleotide sequence: TGTGCCAGCAGCCGGACAGTGAACTCTGGGGCCAACGTCCTGACTTTC. Encoded protein: CASSRTVNSGANVLTF.

The V gene is TRBV5-4, the J gene TRBJ2-2; maybe TRBD2 (5 bases). Between the trimmed V and J ends, which lost 4 bases and 3 bases, there was a span of 22 bases. The CDR3 is made up of 18 amino acids. Germline CDR1 reads SGHNT; CDR2 reads YYREEE (reference sequence). The CDR3 here is CASSLPELLGGHTGELFF. CDR3 sequence (DNA): TGTGCCAGCAGCCTTCCCGAACTGCTCGGCGGGCACACCGGGGAGCTGTTTTTT.

V usage is TRBV29-1 and J usage is TRBJ1-2, with D possibly matching TRBD1 (6 bases). Per germline, CDR1 SQVTM and CDR2 ANQGSEA. CDR3 size: 14 residues. Deletions cut 6 bases from V and 4 bases from J, with 18 bases between. Here the CDR3 DNA reads TGCAGCGTCCCGGGAAGGGGGAGCATCTATGGCTACACCTTC. Residues: CSVPGRGSIYGYTF. Filled out from reference TRBV29-1 and TRBJ1-2, the complete variable domain reads SAVISQKPSRDICQRGTSLTIQCQVDSQVTMMFWYRQQPGQSLTLIATANQGSEATYESGFVIDKFPISRPNLTFSTLTVSNMSPEDSSIYLCSVPGRGSIYGYTFGSGTRLTVV.

The chain couples TRBV14 to TRBJ2-3; D possibly corresponds to TRBD1 (5 bases). Between the trimmed V and J ends, which lost 0 bases and 3 bases, there was a span of 13 bases. The CDR3 length is 16 residues. Germline CDR1 reads SGHDN; CDR2 reads FVKESK. The CDR3 region has the DNA TGTGCCAGCAGCCAAGAGGTGGGGCCCCCTACAGATACGCAGTATTTT. Translating it yields CASSQEVGPPTDTQYF.

This CDR3 reads CASSGLAGTDTQYF. CDR3 sequence (DNA): TGTGCCAGCTCGGGACTAGCGGGCACAGATACGCAGTATTTT. The V call is TRBV6-5, the J call TRBJ2-3; 11 bases match TRBD2. The germline gives CDR1 MNHEY, CDR2 SVGAGI. V shed 8 bases, J shed 1 base, and the junction held 2 bases outside the gene matches. CDR3 length equals 14 residues.

This clone showed up just once. The V and J genes are TRBV6-2 or TRBV6-3 and TRBJ2-5; TRBD2 agrees at 9 bases. The V gene's germline CDR1 is MNHEY and CDR2 SVGEGT. With V trimmed by 5 bases and J by 5 bases, 9 bases remained unmatched. This CDR3 has 15 amino acids. CDR3 residues: CASSPPSSGGETQYF. As DNA, the CDR3 is TGTGCCAGCAGTCCCCCCAGTAGCGGGGGCGAGACCCAGTACTTC.

The chain links TRBV2 to TRBJ2-7, with D possibly being TRBD2 (6 bases). Trimming removed 6 bases from V and 6 bases from J, with 18 bases in between. There are 14 residues in the CDR3. From germline, CDR1 is SNHLY and CDR2 FYNNEI. The CDR3 nucleotides read TGTGCCAGCAGCCTCAGCCCCTACGGGAGCGAGCAGTACTTC. Protein sequence: CASSLSPYGSEQYF.

CDR3 amino acids: CASSEGVGAPNTEAFF. CDR3 DNA sequence: TGTGCCAGCAGCGAGGGGGTGGGGGCGCCGAACACTGAAGCTTTCTTT. The genes are TRBV9 and TRBJ1-1, with D perhaps TRBD1 (6 bases). CDR1 and CDR2 (germline): SGDLS, YYNGEE. V gave up 3 bases and J gave up 1 base, with 16 bases separating them. This CDR3 has 16 residues.

The genes are TRBV5-5 and TRBJ1-1, with 7 bases that match TRBD1. J was trimmed by 8 bases and V by 0 bases; bases with no gene match: 4. CDR1 and CDR2 from the germline V gene are SGHKS and YYEKEE (reference sequence). This CDR3 spans 13 amino acids. CDR3 amino acids: CASSLVGTEEAFF. The CDR3 region has the DNA TGTGCCAGCAGCTTGGTCGGGACAGAAGAAGCTTTCTTT.

This chain uses TRBV23-1 with TRBJ1-5; no clear D. TRBV23-1 is labeled an ORF, and its function is uncertain. V gave up 6 bases and J gave up 0 bases, with 12 bases separating them. The CDR3 spans 15 residues. CDR3 nucleotides: TGCGCCAGCAGGCACCTTCGGAGTAGCAATCAGCCCCAGCATTTT. It specifies CASRHLRSSNQPQHF.

Comment on this clone: Other DNA sequences in this sample translate to the same CDR3. The chain employs TRBV19 and TRBJ1-2; 8 positions match TRBD1. The CDR3 is 14 amino acids. V was clipped by 3 bases and J by 4 bases; unmatched bases: 4. Germline V CDR1 and CDR2: LNHDA, SQIVND (reference sequence). The CDR3 DNA reads as TGTGCCAGTAGTATGGGGACAGGTCCCTATGGCTACACCTTC. Amino acids: CASSMGTGPYGYTF.

The chain joins TRBV9 to TRBJ2-1; 10 bases align to TRBD2. The V gene end was trimmed by 4 bases and the J gene end by 6 bases; junction bases not matched to a gene: 7. The germline gives CDR1 SGDLS, CDR2 YYNGEE. This CDR3 is 15 amino acids long. The CDR3, as DNA: TGTGCCAGCAGCACCCAGACTAGCGGGTTCAATGAGCAGTTCTTC. It specifies CASSTQTSGFNEQFF.

V usage is TRBV5-1 and J usage is TRBJ1-2, with D possibly TRBD1 on 5 matching bases. Germline lookup yields CDR1 SGHRS and CDR2 YFSETQ. Trimming pared 3 bases from V and 6 bases from J, leaving 12 bases between. This CDR3 has 13 amino acids. The CDR3 sequence: CASSYGHGNGYTF. The CDR3 bases are TGCGCCAGCAGCTATGGACACGGTAATGGCTACACCTTC.

The J gene is TRBJ1-5, the V gene TRBV9; no firm D call. The CDR3 is 13 amino acids. The V gene lost 2 bases and the J gene lost 2 bases, with 5 bases spanning the gap. The germline gives CDR1 SGDLS, CDR2 YYNGEE. CDR3 amino acids: CASSVSGNQPQHF. CDR3 DNA sequence: TGTGCCAGCAGCGTCTCTGGCAATCAGCCCCAGCATTTT.

This clone was seen a few times. The chain recombines TRBV3-1 (or the pseudogene TRBV3-2) with TRBJ1-1; D not certain. This CDR3 is 14 amino acids long. V gave up 4 bases and J gave up 5 bases, with 14 bases separating them. CDR1 LGHDT and CDR2 YNNKEL come from the germline V gene (reference sequence). The CDR3 region is CASSLVDSSTEAFF. CDR3 nucleotide sequence: TGTGCCAGCAGCCTAGTCGATTCTAGTACTGAAGCTTTCTTT.